One sample yielded the 5 T cell receptor beta chains listed below, sequenced in a study of patients and donors after allogeneic stem cell transplantation. TCRdb re-derived calls from the RT-PCR reads in MiXCR, one entry per CDR3 protein. The sample carries fewer than 500,000 distinct CDR3 sequences, under 20% recorded once. Sequencing was carried out using blood, either unsorted or a sorted T cell fraction (not recorded which). The receptor set was obtained from a human donor who was either an allogeneic HSCT recipient or a stem cell or donor lymphocyte infusion donor (not recorded which). It is not recorded whose cells these are; they may come from a transplant donor.

The chain recombines TRBV5-1 with TRBJ2-2; maybe TRBD1 (5 bases). Per the germline V gene, CDR1 is SGHRS and CDR2 is YFSETQ. V was pared by 1 base and J by 0 bases, with 22 bases between. The CDR3 is made up of 20 amino acids. CDR3 bases: TGCGCCAGCAGCTTGACCGTAAAAACAGGATTGGGGTCGAACACCGGGGAGCTGTTTTTT. This gives the protein CASSLTVKTGLGSNTGELFF.

This clonotype has a handful of counts. The chain uses TRBV4-1 and TRBJ2-1, with D possibly being TRBD2 (5 bases). The CDR3 covers 14 residues. Looked up from germline, CDR1 is MGHRA and CDR2 is YSYEKL. The V and J ends lost 1 base and 5 bases respectively, with 9 bases between them. The CDR3 region has the DNA TGCGCCAGCAGCCAAGCAATGGGAGACAATGAGCAGTTCTTC. Translation: CASSQAMGDNEQFF.

The rearrangement uses TRBV25-1 and TRBJ1-4; D uncertain. CDR3 size: 11 residues. Germline V lookup: CDR1 MGHDK, CDR2 SYGVNS. The ends were cut back, 8 bases at V and 9 bases at J, with 10 bases in the middle. The CDR3 DNA reads as TGTGCCAGCGCGTTACAGCAAAAACTGTTTTTT. Translating gives CASALQQKLFF.

CDR3 in DNA: TGTGCCAGCAGTCCGTGGACAGGGGTTGGAAACACCATATATTTT. As protein: CASSPWTGVGNTIYF. The chain employs TRBV27 and TRBJ1-3; 9 bases agree with TRBD1. V lost 5 bases and J lost 3; bases outside the gene matches: 5. In germline, CDR1 is MNHEY, CDR2 SMNVEV (reference sequence). This CDR3 contains 15 residues.

This clonotype was counted ten times or more. The chain recombines TRBV29-1 with TRBJ2-2; D is possibly TRBD2 (5 bases). Between the trimmed V and J ends, which lost 6 bases and 1 base, there was a span of 6 bases. The CDR3 extends over 12 amino acids. Germline V gives CDR1 SQVTM, CDR2 ANQGSEA. CDR3: CSVLGNTGELFF. CDR3 bases: TGCAGCGTACTAGGGAACACCGGGGAGCTGTTTTTT.